These 25 T cell receptor beta chains were sequenced from one sample in a study of T cells in tuberculosis. The assay was immunoSEQ multiplex PCR, and TCRdb's table has in-frame clones only and misses some. The table lists tens of thousands of clones, 97% of them singletons, with 6.2% in the top ten. Sequencing was done on a sample of PBMCs. The receptor set was obtained from a donor aged 5-35 years with latent tuberculosis or without tuberculosis infection.

The V call is TRBV5-1, the J call TRBJ1-2, with TRBD1 matching over 7 bases. CDR1 is SGHRS and CDR2 is YFSETQ in the germline V gene. The J segment lost 3 bases and the V segment lost 5 bases, leaving 7 bases of the junction unmatched. This CDR3 is 14 amino acids long. For the CDR3, the DNA is TGCGCCAGCAGACCTGGACAGGTAGACTATGGCTACACCTTC. Translation gives CASRPGQVDYGYTF.

The chain recombines TRBV7-9 with TRBJ1-4; D not certain. With 4 bases removed from V and 5 bases from J, the gap between germline ends came to 11 bases. There are 14 residues in the CDR3. Germline V gene data show CDR1 as SEHNR and CDR2 as FQNEAQ (reference sequence). The CDR3 here is CASSSDLSNEKLFF. The CDR3, as DNA: TGTGCCAGCAGCTCGGACTTATCGAATGAAAAACTGTTTTTT.

The chain employs TRBV9 and TRBJ2-7; 7 positions match TRBD2. The CDR3 spans 14 residues. Germline assignment: CDR1 SGDLS and CDR2 YYNGEE. V gave up 1 base and J gave up 3 bases; unmatched junction bases: 4. The CDR3 nucleotides are TGTGCCAGCAGCGTACAATGGGGGGGCTACGAGCAGTACTTC. Translating gives CASSVQWGGYEQYF.

This chain joins TRBV7-2 and TRBJ1-3; 7 bases line up with TRBD1. Germline trimming cut 1 base from V and 2 bases from J; bases unmatched to any gene: 2. The CDR3 is 15 residues long. CDR1 SGHTA and CDR2 FQGNSA come from the germline V gene. The CDR3 bases are TGTGCCAGCAGCTTAGTTCAGGGGGCTGGAAACACCATATATTTT. This sequence encodes CASSLVQGAGNTIYF.

V usage is TRBV4-1 and J usage is TRBJ2-3, with a weak D call TRBD1 (6 bases). This CDR3 is 18 amino acids long. Trimming took off 0 bases at V and 2 bases at J, with 18 bases between the two ends. The germline V gene encodes CDR1 MGHRA and CDR2 YSYEKL. In nucleotides, the CDR3 is TGCGCCAGCAGCCAAGAAAGTTTTTACAGGGACCCCACAGATACGCAGTATTTT. This gives the protein CASSQESFYRDPTDTQYF.

The J gene is TRBJ2-5, the V gene TRBV6-5, with TRBD2 matching 12 bases. Germline V gene data show CDR1 as MNHEY and CDR2 as SVGAGI. The CDR3 totals 15 residues. After removal of 4 bases from V and 4 bases from J, the junction contained 4 bases not matched to a gene. CDR3 nucleotides: TGTGCCAGCAGTTCCACTAGCGGGAGGTCAGAGACCCAGTACTTC. Its translation is CASSSTSGRSETQYF.

The chain has TRBV5-1 and TRBJ2-1; possible D gene TRBD1, 5 bases. Germline-derived CDR1 and CDR2 are SGHRS and YFSETQ. The CDR3 is made up of 14 amino acids. V lost 7 bases to trimming and J lost 6 bases, with 17 bases between them. The CDR3 spells CASSWGAVGNEQFF. CDR3 nucleotides: TGCGCCAGCTCCTGGGGCGCAGTGGGCAATGAGCAGTTCTTC. Full variable domain (rest looked up from reference TRBV5-1 and TRBJ2-1): KAGVTQTPRYLIKTRGQQVTLSCSPISGHRSVSWYQQTPGQGLQFLFEYFSETQRNKGNFPGRFSGRQFSNSRSEMNVSTLELGDSALYLCASSWGAVGNEQFFGPGTRLTVL.

V and J are TRBV11-2 and TRBJ2-3, with D maybe TRBD2 (7 bases). Per germline, CDR1 SGHAT and CDR2 FQNNGV. V lost 10 bases to trimming and J lost 4 bases, with 15 bases between them. This CDR3 has 13 residues. The CDR3 here is CATSPGGPDTQYF. CDR3 sequence (DNA): TGTGCCACCTCCCCGGGGGGCCCAGATACGCAGTATTTT.

This rearrangement joins TRBV7-8 to TRBJ2-1, with 14 bases identical to TRBD2. J lost 0 bases, V lost 0 bases, and 10 bases had no gene match. This CDR3 comprises 21 residues. In germline, CDR1 is SGHVS, CDR2 FQNEAQ. The CDR3 spells CASSLAIPGLAGDLSYNEQFF. The CDR3 nucleotides read TGTGCCAGCAGCTTAGCGATCCCGGGACTAGCGGGGGACCTCTCCTACAATGAGCAGTTCTTC.

V gene TRBV6-5 combines with J gene TRBJ2-5; D call uncertain. Germline CDR1 reads MNHEY; CDR2 reads SVGAGI. This CDR3 is built from 13 residues. Between the trimmed V and J ends, which lost 4 bases and 0 bases, there was a span of 6 bases. Written as DNA, the CDR3 is TGTGCCAGCAGTTTCCAGTACCAAGAGACCCAGTACTTC. It specifies CASSFQYQETQYF.

The J gene is TRBJ2-7, the V gene TRBV5-1, with a possible D match to TRBD1 (6 bases). From germline, CDR1 is SGHRS and CDR2 YFSETQ. The CDR3 runs to 16 residues. V gave up 6 bases and J gave up 6 bases, with 25 bases separating them. The CDR3 reads CASTRVAGAGGGEQYF. CDR3 in DNA: TGCGCCAGCACTAGAGTCGCAGGGGCTGGTGGGGGCGAGCAGTACTTC. Filled out from reference TRBV5-1 and TRBJ2-7, the complete variable domain reads KAGVTQTPRYLIKTRGQQVTLSCSPISGHRSVSWYQQTPGQGLQFLFEYFSETQRNKGNFPGRFSGRQFSNSRSEMNVSTLELGDSALYLCASTRVAGAGGGEQYFGPGTRLTVT.

The rearrangement uses TRBV6-6 and TRBJ2-1; D may be TRBD2 (5 bases). The CDR3 runs 16 residues. Germline V gives CDR1 MNHNY, CDR2 SVGAGI (reference sequence). V dropped 4 bases and J dropped 2 bases, with 15 bases sitting between them. The CDR3 reads CASSSVGGPTYNEQFF. In DNA, the CDR3 is TGTGCCAGCAGTTCTGTGGGCGGGCCAACCTACAATGAGCAGTTCTTC.

V gene TRBV19 combines with J gene TRBJ1-2, with D perhaps TRBD1 (6 bases). Trimming removed 6 bases from V and 3 bases from J, with 14 bases in between. This CDR3 contains 14 residues. From germline, CDR1 is LNHDA and CDR2 SQIVND (reference sequence). This CDR3 is CASSPAGAYYGYTF. In nucleotides, the CDR3 is TGTGCCAGTAGCCCGGCGGGGGCGTACTATGGCTACACCTTC.

This clone has just one count. The chain joins TRBV10-3 to TRBJ1-1; D is possibly TRBD1 (5 bases). V lost 10 bases and J 4 bases, leaving 25 bases between the germline ends. The germline gives CDR1 ENHRY, CDR2 SYGVKD. This CDR3 contains 16 residues. The CDR3: CATKLGGANQGTEAFF. CDR3 nucleotides: TGTGCCACCAAGTTGGGGGGAGCGAATCAGGGCACTGAAGCTTTCTTT.

Points on this clone: This specimen includes other DNA sequences encoding the same CDR3. The chain couples TRBV5-1 to TRBJ1-4; the match to TRBD1 covers 8 bases. The CDR3 runs to 14 residues. Unmatched junction bases numbered 7, after V lost 4 bases and J lost 8 bases. Germline-derived CDR1 and CDR2 are SGHRS and YFSETQ. The DNA of the CDR3 is TGCGCCAGCAGCCTAGGACAGGGCGGGGAAAAACTGTTTTTT. Amino acid sequence: CASSLGQGGEKLFF.

Only one count was recorded for this clone. V gene TRBV19 combines with J gene TRBJ2-3, with 8 bases fitting TRBD2. The J segment lost 4 bases and the V segment lost 3 bases, leaving 6 bases of the junction unmatched. Germline V lookup: CDR1 LNHDA, CDR2 SQIVND (reference sequence). The CDR3 is 15 amino acids. CDR3 sequence: CASSIKAGGSDTQYF. The CDR3 coding sequence is TGTGCCAGTAGTATCAAGGCGGGGGGCTCAGATACGCAGTATTTT.

On this clone: At one end the junction does not follow the germline gene, possibly because of a read error. The chain is built from TRBV5-6 and TRBJ1-1; 8 bases align to TRBD1. The CDR3 length is 14 residues. From germline, CDR1 is SGHDT and CDR2 YYEEEE. CDR3 protein: CASRLGQVTTEAFF. The CDR3 DNA reads TGTGCCAGCAGGTTGGGACAGGTAACCACTGAAGCTTTCTTT.

DNA of the CDR3: TGTGCCAGCAGCCGACAGGTCGCCCATGAAGCTTTCTTT. Translated, it gives CASSRQVAHEAFF. The V gene is TRBV6-5, the J gene TRBJ1-1; weak D call: TRBD1 (6 bases). V lost 6 bases and J lost 7, with 15 bases in between. This CDR3 region has 13 residues. Germline-derived CDR1 and CDR2 are MNHEY and SVGAGI.

The rearrangement joins TRBV4-1 to TRBJ2-7, with D tentatively TRBD1 (6 bases). V was pared by 1 base and J by 7 bases, with 14 bases between. Germline lookup yields CDR1 MGHRA and CDR2 YSYEKL. The CDR3 consists of 14 residues. DNA for the CDR3: TGCGCCAGCAGCCAAGCTACAGGGTTGGGGGAGCAGTACTTC. Its translation: CASSQATGLGEQYF.

The J gene is TRBJ1-5, the V gene TRBV14; possible D gene TRBD1, 6 bases. Germline CDR1 SGHDN, CDR2 FVKESK. This CDR3 has 15 residues. Trimming took 3 bases from V and 6 from J, leaving 15 bases between them. The CDR3 is CASSQIQGIGQPQHF. As DNA, the CDR3 is TGTGCCAGCAGCCAGATACAGGGAATAGGTCAGCCCCAGCATTTT.

The rearrangement joins TRBV9 to TRBJ2-2; 7 nucleotides agree with TRBD2. The V gene end was trimmed by 4 bases and the J gene end by 4 bases; junction bases not matched to a gene: 10. The CDR3 runs 16 residues. Per germline, CDR1 SGDLS and CDR2 YYNGEE. CDR3 bases: TGTGCCAGCAGCTCCACGACTAGCTTGGCCACCGGGGAGCTGTTTTTT. Its protein product is CASSSTTSLATGELFF.

The J gene is TRBJ2-1, the V gene TRBV2; TRBD2 agrees at 7 bases. CDR3 length equals 17 residues. V shed 4 bases, J shed 0 bases, and the junction held 9 bases outside the gene matches. CDR1 is SNHLY and CDR2 is FYNNEI in the germline V gene. In DNA form, the CDR3 reads TGTGCCAGCAGTGCCCCCTCTAGCGGCAGCTCCTACAATGAGCAGTTCTTC. It yields the protein CASSAPSSGSSYNEQFF. Based on the CDR3 plus reference TRBV2 and TRBJ2-1, the full variable domain is EPEVTQTPSHQVTQMGQEVILRCVPISNHLYFYWYRQILGQKVEFLVSFYNNEISEKSEIFDDQFSVERPDGSNFTLKIRSTKLEDSAMYFCASSAPSSGSSYNEQFFGPGTRLTVL.

The V gene is TRBV6-1, the J gene TRBJ2-5; TRBD2 matches 10 bases. The ends lost 7 bases at V and 5 bases at J; junction bases unmatched: 10. CDR1 MNHNS and CDR2 SASEGT come from the germline V gene. This CDR3 spans 15 amino acids. The CDR3, as DNA: TGTGCCAGCACCCTAGCGGGGGTAGCTCTCGAGACCCAGTACTTC. Encoded protein: CASTLAGVALETQYF.

The rearrangement joins TRBV4-1 to TRBJ2-3, with 9 bases aligning to TRBD2. This CDR3 is 15 amino acids long. The J segment lost 7 bases and the V segment lost 0 bases, leaving 5 bases of the junction unmatched. Germline assignment: CDR1 MGHRA and CDR2 YSYEKL. CDR3 nucleotide sequence: TGCGCCAGCAGCCAAGAGATAGCGGGGGAAAATACGCAGTATTTT. Amino acid sequence: CASSQEIAGENTQYF.

The rearrangement uses TRBV5-1 and TRBJ2-1; tentative D call: TRBD1 (5 bases). The ends were cut back, 0 bases at V and 7 bases at J, with 11 bases in the middle. In germline, CDR1 is SGHRS, CDR2 YFSETQ. The CDR3 spans 14 residues. The CDR3 reads CASSLATGLNEQFF. The DNA for the CDR3 is TGCGCCAGCAGCTTGGCAACAGGCCTTAATGAGCAGTTCTTC.